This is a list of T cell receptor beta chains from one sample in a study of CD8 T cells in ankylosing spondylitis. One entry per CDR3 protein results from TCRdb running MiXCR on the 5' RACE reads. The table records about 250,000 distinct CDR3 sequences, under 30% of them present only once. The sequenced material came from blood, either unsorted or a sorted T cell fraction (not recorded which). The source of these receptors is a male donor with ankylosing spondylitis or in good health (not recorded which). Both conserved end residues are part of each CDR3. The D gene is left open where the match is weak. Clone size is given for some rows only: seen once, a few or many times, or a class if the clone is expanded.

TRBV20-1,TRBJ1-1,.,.,TGCAGTGCGCCGGACAGGAACACTGAAGCTTTCTTT,CSAPDRNTEAFF
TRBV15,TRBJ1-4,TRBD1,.,TGTGCCACGTCCCGGGACAGGGATCGGGTTGGAAAACTGTTTTTT,CATSRDRDRVGKLFF
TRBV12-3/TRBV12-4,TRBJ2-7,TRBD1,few,TGTGCCAGTGCGACAGGGGAAACGTCCTACGAGCAGTACTTC,CASATGETSYEQYF
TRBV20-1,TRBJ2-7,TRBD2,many,TGCAGTGCTAGAGGTGCCGGGACTAGCGGGGGGGCCTACGAGCAGTACTTC,CSARGAGTSGGAYEQYF
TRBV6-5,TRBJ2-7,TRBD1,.,TGTGCCAGCAGTTCCCCGGGACAGGGATGGGTGCAGTACTTC,CASSSPGQGWVQYF
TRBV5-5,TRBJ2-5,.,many,TGTGCCAGCAGCTTGGGTGACAGTCGCCAAGAGACCCAGTACTTC,CASSLGDSRQETQYF
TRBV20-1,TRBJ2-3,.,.,TGCAGTGCTAGAGCGGGGGATCGCACAGATACGCAGTATTTT,CSARAGDRTDTQYF
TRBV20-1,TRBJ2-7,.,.,TGCAGTGCTAGTCGGGATTTGGACGGACCCTACGAGCAGTACTTC,CSASRDLDGPYEQYF
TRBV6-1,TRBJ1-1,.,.,TGTGCCTGTCTGGCGGGGTTGGGGAACACTGAAGCTTTCTTT,CACLAGLGNTEAFF
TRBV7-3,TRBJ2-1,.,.,TGTGCCAGCAGCTTGAAAGGGGGAGGTGAGCAGTTCTTC,CASSLKGGGEQFF
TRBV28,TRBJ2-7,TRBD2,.,TGTGCCAGCAGTTTAGGCGGGGGGGCGTCTGAGCAGTACTTC,CASSLGGGASEQYF
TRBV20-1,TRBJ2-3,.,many,TGCAGTGCTAGAGATGTAAGGGGCACAGATACGCAGTATTTT,CSARDVRGTDTQYF
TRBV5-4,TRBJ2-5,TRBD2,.,TGTGCCAGCAGCTTGGTTAGCGGGGGGCAAGAGACCCAGTACTTC,CASSLVSGGQETQYF
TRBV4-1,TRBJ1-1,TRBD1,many,TGCGCCAGCAGCCCATGGACAGGGAAGCCCAAGAACACTGAAGCTTTCTTT,CASSPWTGKPKNTEAFF
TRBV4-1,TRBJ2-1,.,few,TGCGCCAGCAGCCAAGTTATGCGACTTCCTATCGTCAATGAGCAGTTCTTC,CASSQVMRLPIVNEQFF
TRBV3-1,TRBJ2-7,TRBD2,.,TGTGCCAGCAGCCAAGACTTGGGACTAGGGGGTCACGAGCAGTACTTC,CASSQDLGLGGHEQYF
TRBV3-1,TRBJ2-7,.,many,TGTGCCAGCAGCCCCCGGAGTGCGGGGACCTCCTACGAGCAGTACTTC,CASSPRSAGTSYEQYF
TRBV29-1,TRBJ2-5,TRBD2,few,TGCAGCGTTGACTGGGGAGGGATTGAAGGAGAGACCCAGTACTTC,CSVDWGGIEGETQYF
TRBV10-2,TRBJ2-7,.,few,TGCGCCAGCAGTGAGTCGAACCGAATGACCTACGAGCAGTACTTC,CASSESNRMTYEQYF
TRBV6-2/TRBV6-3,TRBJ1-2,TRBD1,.,TGTGCCAGCAGTTACCCGACAGGGTGGTTGAAGAACTATGGCTACACCTTC,CASSYPTGWLKNYGYTF
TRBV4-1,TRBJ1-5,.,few,TGCGCCAGCAGCCAAGGGATGGTGTACAATCAGCCCCAGCATTTT,CASSQGMVYNQPQHF
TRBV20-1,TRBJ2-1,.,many,TGCAGTGCTAGTTGGCGGATCTACAATGAGCAGTTCTTC,CSASWRIYNEQFF
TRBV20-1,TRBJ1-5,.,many,TGCAGTGCTCGGGGCGGTCTTGGCAATCAGCCCCAGCATTTT,CSARGGLGNQPQHF
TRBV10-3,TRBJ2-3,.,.,TGTGCCATCAGTGAGACGATATGGGGCCTCACAGATACGCAGTATTTT,CAISETIWGLTDTQYF
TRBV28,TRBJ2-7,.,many,TGTGCCAGCAGTTTAAGTCCCCTATACGAGCAGTACTTC,CASSLSPLYEQYF
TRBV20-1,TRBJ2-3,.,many,TGCAGTGCCCACTCGGGGGATACGCAGTATTTT,CSAHSGDTQYF
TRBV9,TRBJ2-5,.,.,TGTGCCAGCAGCGCCCGGGTCTCGTGGGAGACCCAGTACTTC,CASSARVSWETQYF
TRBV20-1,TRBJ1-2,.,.,TGCAGTGCTAGAGCGTCCCTTCTAAACTATGGCTACACCTTC,CSARASLLNYGYTF
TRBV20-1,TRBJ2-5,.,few,TGCAGTGTGACGGGGGGCATTGGGACCCAGTACTTC,CSVTGGIGTQYF
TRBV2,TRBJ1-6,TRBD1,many,TGTGCCAGCGAGGAGACAGGGCCCTCACCCCTCCACTTT,CASEETGPSPLHF
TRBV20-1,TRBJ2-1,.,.,TGCAGTGCCGGGACTGCAAACAATGAGCAGTTCTTC,CSAGTANNEQFF
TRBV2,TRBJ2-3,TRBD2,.,TGTGCCAGCAGCGATCCAATCCTAGCGGGGGTAGGGTATTTT,CASSDPILAGVGYF
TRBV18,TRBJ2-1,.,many,TGTGCCAGCTCACCACCCACAGCTTCCTCCTACAATGAGCAGTTCTTC,CASSPPTASSYNEQFF
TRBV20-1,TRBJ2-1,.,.,TGCAGTGCCGCCTCTCCGATGGAGCAGTTCTTC,CSAASPMEQFF
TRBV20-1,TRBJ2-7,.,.,TGCAGTGCTAGAGATTCCGTATCCTACGAGCAGTACTTC,CSARDSVSYEQYF
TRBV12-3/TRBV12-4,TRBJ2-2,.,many,TGTGCCAGCAGTCCAGACACCGGGGAGCTGTTTTTT,CASSPDTGELFF
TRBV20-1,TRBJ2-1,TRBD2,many,TGCAGTGCCCCACTGGCGGGGGTAACCTACAATGAGCAGTTCTTC,CSAPLAGVTYNEQFF
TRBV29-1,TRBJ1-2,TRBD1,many,TGCAGCGTTGAAGATACTCCGGGACAGGGTCCCTCCATCACGCTGGGGGCCTATGGCTACACCTTC,CSVEDTPGQGPSITLGAYGYTF